The 4 T cell receptor beta chains reported below all come from one sample, sequenced in a study of cytomegalovirus exposure and HLA in healthy donors. Here immunoSEQ multiplex PCR was the method, and the copy in TCRdb shows in-frame clones only, minus some. The sample holds about 120,000 clones, 88% seen once. Sequencing was performed on PBMCs. These receptors were collected from a woman in her twenties or thirties in good health and CMV-seropositive.

This clone has only one observation. The rearrangement links TRBV6-5 to TRBJ2-1; possibly TRBD2 for D (5 bases). Looked up from germline, CDR1 is MNHEY and CDR2 is SVGAGI. Trimming stripped 6 bases from V and 0 bases from J, with 12 bases between. The CDR3 is 15 amino acids. The CDR3 DNA sequence: TGTGCCAGCAGGCTCGTGGGGAGCTCCTACAATGAGCAGTTCTTC. Translation gives CASRLVGSSYNEQFF.

The chain uses TRBV11-1 and TRBJ2-7; 8 bases align to TRBD2. Germline V lookup: CDR1 SGHAT, CDR2 FQDESV (reference sequence). The V gene end was trimmed by 2 bases and the J gene end by 3 bases; junction bases not matched to a gene: 6. The CDR3 has 15 residues. CDR3 protein: CASSLRAGGLYEQYF. CDR3 sequence (DNA): TGTGCCAGCAGCTTAAGGGCGGGGGGCCTCTACGAGCAGTACTTC.

The J gene is TRBJ2-5, the V gene TRBV4-2; tentative D call: TRBD1 (6 bases). Germline V gives CDR1 LGHNA, CDR2 YNFKEQ. This CDR3 region has 15 residues. Trimming pared 4 bases from V and 1 base from J, leaving 13 bases between. The CDR3 protein is CASSLSRGGQETQYF. CDR3 nucleotide sequence: TGTGCCAGCAGCCTTAGCAGGGGCGGCCAAGAGACCCAGTACTTC.

The chain carries TRBV5-5 and TRBJ1-3, with a weak D call TRBD1 (5 bases). The CDR3 totals 16 residues. Germline-derived CDR1 and CDR2 are SGHKS and YYEKEE (reference sequence). V was cut by 3 bases and J by 2 bases, with 15 bases left in between. This chain's CDR3 is CASSSPTGGTGNTIYF. CDR3 in DNA: TGTGCCAGCAGCTCCCCCACGGGGGGTACTGGAAACACCATATATTTT.